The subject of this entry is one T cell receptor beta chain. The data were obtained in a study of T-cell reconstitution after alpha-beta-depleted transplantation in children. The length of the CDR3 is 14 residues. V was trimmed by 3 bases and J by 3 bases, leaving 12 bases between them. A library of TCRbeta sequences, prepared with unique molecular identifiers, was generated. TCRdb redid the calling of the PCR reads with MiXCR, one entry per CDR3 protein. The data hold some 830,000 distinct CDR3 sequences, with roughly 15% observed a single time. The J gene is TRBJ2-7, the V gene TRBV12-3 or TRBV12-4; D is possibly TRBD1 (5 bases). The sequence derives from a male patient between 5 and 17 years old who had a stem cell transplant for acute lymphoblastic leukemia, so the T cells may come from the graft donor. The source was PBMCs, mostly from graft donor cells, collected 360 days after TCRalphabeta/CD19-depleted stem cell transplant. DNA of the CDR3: TGTGCCAGCAGTTTCCTTCAGGGAAACTACGAGCAGTACTTC. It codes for CASSFLQGNYEQYF.